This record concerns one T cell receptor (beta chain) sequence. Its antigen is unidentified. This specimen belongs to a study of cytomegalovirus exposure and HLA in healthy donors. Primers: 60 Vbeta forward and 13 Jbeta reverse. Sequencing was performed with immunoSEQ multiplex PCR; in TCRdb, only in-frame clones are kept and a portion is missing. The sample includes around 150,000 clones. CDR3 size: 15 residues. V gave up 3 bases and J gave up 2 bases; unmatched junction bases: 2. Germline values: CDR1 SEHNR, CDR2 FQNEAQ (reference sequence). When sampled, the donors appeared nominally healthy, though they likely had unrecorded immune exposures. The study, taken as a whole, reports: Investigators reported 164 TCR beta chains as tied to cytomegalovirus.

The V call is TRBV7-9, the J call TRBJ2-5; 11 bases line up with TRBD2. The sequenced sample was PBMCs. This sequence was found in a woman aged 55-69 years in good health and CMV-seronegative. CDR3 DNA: TGTGCCAGCAGCTTTGGGACTAGCGGACAAGAGACCCAGTACTTC. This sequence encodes CASSFGTSGQETQYF. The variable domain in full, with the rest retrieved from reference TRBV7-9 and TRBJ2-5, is DTGVSQNPRHKITKRGQNVTFRCDPISEHNRLYWYRQTLGQGPEFLTYFQNEAQLEKSRLLSDRFSAERPKGSFSTLEIQRTEQGDSAMYLCASSFGTSGQETQYFGPGTRLLVL.